A single sample gave rise to the 28 T cell receptor beta chains below, sequenced in a study of T cells in Graves' hyperthyroidism and ophthalmopathy. RNA transcripts gave rise to amplified TCR beta CDR3 regions. A set of HTBI primers served as the primers for a first-round RT-PCR of the TCR CDR3. A single record per CDR3 protein comes from TCRdb applying MiXCR to the multiplex PCR reads. The profile shows a few hundred thousand distinct CDR3 sequences, roughly 16% of them singletons. The sequencing sample was made of blood. The receptors shown here come from a woman aged 40-49 years with Graves' ophthalmopathy.

This clonotype was observed a few times. One junction end disagrees with the germline gene, perhaps due to a read error. This chain uses TRBV14 with TRBJ2-1; D is perhaps TRBD1 (6 bases). This CDR3 is 16 amino acids long. Germline-derived CDR1 and CDR2 are SGHDN and FVKESK. CDR3 DNA: TGTGCCAGCAACCAAGGGGGTCCTAGCCGGTACAATGAGCAGTTCTTC. It codes for CASNQGGPSRYNEQFF. The full variable domain, completed using reference TRBV14 and TRBJ2-1, is EAGVTQFPSHSVIEKGQTVTLRCDPISGHDNLYWYRRVMGKEIKFLLHFVKESKQDESGMPNNRFLAERTGGTYSTLKVQPAELEDSGVYFCASNQGGPSRYNEQFFGPGTRLTVL.

The chain is built from TRBV7-9 and TRBJ2-2; TRBD2 is a possible D gene (5 bases). V was clipped by 1 base and J by 3 bases, with 6 bases between them. Germline V gene sequence: CDR1 SEHNR, CDR2 FQNEAQ (reference sequence). The CDR3 sequence is 14 residues long. Here the CDR3 DNA reads TGTGCCAGCAGCTTAGGCGGGCACACCGGGGAGCTGTTTTTT. This sequence encodes CASSLGGHTGELFF.

This chain connects TRBV2 to TRBJ2-7, with D perhaps TRBD1 or TRBD2 (6 bases each). Deletions cut 8 bases from V and 4 bases from J, with 18 bases between. Germline values: CDR1 SNHLY, CDR2 FYNNEI. The CDR3 is 14 residues long. DNA of the CDR3: TGTGCCAGCGAGGATAGGGGGAGGTGGTACGAGCAGTACTTC. Amino acid sequence: CASEDRGRWYEQYF.

A few counts support this clonotype. The chain uses TRBV4-1 and TRBJ1-4; no reliable D call. CDR3 length equals 17 residues. Germline V lookup: CDR1 MGHRA, CDR2 YSYEKL. Trimming shortened V by 4 bases and J by 1 base, and 16 bases separated the two germline ends. CDR3 residues: CASSPFPPEGTNEKLFF. For the CDR3, the DNA is TGCGCCAGCAGCCCCTTCCCCCCGGAGGGAACTAATGAAAAACTGTTTTTT.

At least ten counts were recorded for this clonotype. The rearrangement uses TRBV5-1 and TRBJ1-4; no firm D call. The CDR3 is 16 amino acids. V lost 4 bases and J lost 7, with 20 bases in between. Germline CDR1 and CDR2: SGHRS and YFSETQ. The CDR3 sequence is CASSPGFPRTGEKLFF. The CDR3 DNA sequence: TGCGCCAGCAGCCCAGGTTTCCCTAGGACGGGTGAAAAACTGTTTTTT. Drawing the rest from reference TRBV5-1 and TRBJ1-4, the complete variable domain is KAGVTQTPRYLIKTRGQQVTLSCSPISGHRSVSWYQQTPGQGLQFLFEYFSETQRNKGNFPGRFSGRQFSNSRSEMNVSTLELGDSALYLCASSPGFPRTGEKLFFGSGTQLSVL.

This clonotype appeared many times. V gene TRBV28 combines with J gene TRBJ1-2; 7 bases are a match to TRBD1. The CDR3 has 14 amino acids. J gave up 8 bases and V 6 bases, and 12 bases lay outside the gene matches. Germline CDR1 is MDHEN and CDR2 is SYDVKM. The CDR3 loop is CASSSTGFTGGYTF. For the CDR3, the DNA is TGTGCCAGCAGCTCGACAGGGTTCACGGGCGGCTACACCTTC.

This clonotype was counted between two and nine times. V usage is TRBV7-9 and J usage is TRBJ2-6; D gene ambiguous. V gave up 1 base and J gave up 4 bases, with 11 bases separating them. From germline, CDR1 is SEHNR and CDR2 FQNEAQ (reference sequence). The CDR3 totals 16 residues. The CDR3 DNA reads TGTGCCAGCAGCTTAGGGGCTGTTGCAGGGGCCAACGTCCTGACTTTC. It encodes CASSLGAVAGANVLTF.

This clonotype was observed at least ten times. The rearrangement joins TRBV7-8 to TRBJ1-5, with a tentative D call TRBD1 (6 bases). CDR3 length: 15 residues. Germline values: CDR1 SGHVS, CDR2 FQNEAQ. V was shortened by 0 bases and J by 5 bases, with 11 bases between the two germline ends. CDR3 residues: CASSLAWGRDQPQHF. As DNA, the CDR3 is TGTGCCAGCAGCTTAGCGTGGGGGCGCGATCAGCCCCAGCATTTT.

The chain recombines TRBV19 with TRBJ2-1; D is possibly TRBD1 or TRBD2 (5 bases each). CDR3 length: 13 amino acids. V was trimmed by 9 bases and J by 7 bases, leaving 16 bases between them. The germline V gene has CDR1 LNHDA and CDR2 SQIVND (reference sequence). The CDR3 DNA is TGTGCCAGCCGGATGTCGGGGCTTAATGAGCAGTTCTTC. Protein: CASRMSGLNEQFF.

The V and J genes are TRBV11-2 and TRBJ2-1, with D hard to call. The closer fit of TRBJ2-7 to the DNA end suggests the J call may be wrong. CDR1 is SGHAT, CDR2 FQNNGV, per germline. CDR3 length equals 15 residues. The CDR3 region has the DNA TGTGCCAGCAGCTTTTTATTAGGCCTTGGCAATGAGCAGTACTTC. Translating it yields CASSFLLGLGNEQYF.

This clonotype was found many times. This chain uses TRBV28 with TRBJ1-5; no definite D call. The CDR3 consists of 16 residues. CDR1 is MDHEN and CDR2 is SYDVKM in the germline V gene. The V and J ends lost 2 bases and 0 bases respectively, with 11 bases between them. The CDR3 nucleotides are TGTGCCAGCAGTTTAGACCCGTGGGGTAGCAATCAGCCCCAGCATTTT. Encoded protein: CASSLDPWGSNQPQHF.

This clonotype was seen a few times. This sequence joins TRBV14 and TRBJ2-7, with a tentative D call TRBD1 (5 bases). CDR3 length: 16 residues. Germline CDR1 reads SGHDN; CDR2 reads FVKESK. V shed 0 bases and J shed 2 bases, with 14 bases lying between them. CDR3 sequence (DNA): TGTGCCAGCAGCCAAGATTGGCAGGGCTCGACCTACGAGCAGTACTTC. It codes for CASSQDWQGSTYEQYF.

This chain connects TRBV5-1 to TRBJ2-5; D may be TRBD1 (6 bases). Germline CDR1 reads SGHRS; CDR2 reads YFSETQ. V was clipped by 3 bases and J by 5 bases, with 17 bases between them. CDR3 length equals 15 residues. The CDR3 sequence: CASSSLDSRGETQYF. In nucleotides, the CDR3 is TGCGCCAGCAGCTCCTTAGATTCGAGGGGGGAGACCCAGTACTTC.

This chain joins TRBV6-2 or TRBV6-3 and TRBJ2-3; D unclear. The length of the CDR3 is 15 residues. V was shortened by 5 bases and J by 5 bases, with 17 bases between the two germline ends. Looked up from germline, CDR1 is MNHEY and CDR2 is SVGEGT. This chain's CDR3 is CASSGLVGAQDTQYF. In DNA, the CDR3 is TGTGCCAGCAGTGGGCTAGTTGGAGCCCAAGATACGCAGTATTTT.

The chain uses TRBV4-1 and TRBJ2-4, with D unclear. The CDR3 covers 18 residues. Germline assignment: CDR1 MGHRA and CDR2 YSYEKL. V lost 4 bases and J 1 base, leaving 20 bases between the germline ends. The CDR3 region has the DNA TGCGCCAGCAGCCCTGTATTTCGTGAGAAACTTGCCAAAAACATTCAGTACTTC. Its translation is CASSPVFREKLAKNIQYF.

This clonotype has at least ten counts. The rearrangement joins TRBV3-1 to TRBJ1-2; 7 bases line up with TRBD1. CDR3 length equals 13 residues. With V trimmed by 4 bases and J by 3 bases, 2 bases remained unmatched. The V gene's germline CDR1 is LGHDT and CDR2 YNNKEL (reference sequence). The CDR3 nucleotides read TGTGCCAGCAGCCGCCAGGGGGACTATGGCTACACCTTC. Translation gives CASSRQGDYGYTF.

This clonotype occurred many times. This chain links TRBV2 with TRBJ1-4; D is perhaps TRBD1 (5 bases). This CDR3 is 14 amino acids long. The V gene's germline CDR1 is SNHLY and CDR2 FYNNEI. Trimming removed 6 bases from V and 7 bases from J, with 15 bases in between. The CDR3 nucleotides read TGTGCCAGCAGGGTGGGATCGGGGGGTGAAAAACTGTTTTTT. It is translated as CASRVGSGGEKLFF.

This clonotype has at least ten counts. The chain links TRBV20-1 to TRBJ1-2; perhaps TRBD1 as D (5 bases). V was shortened by 1 base and J by 3 bases, with 12 bases between the two germline ends. The CDR3 runs to 14 residues. Looked up from germline, CDR1 is DFQATT and CDR2 is SNEGSKA (reference sequence). CDR3 protein: CSARGGSGDYGYTF. The CDR3 DNA follows: TGCAGTGCTAGAGGGGGCTCGGGGGACTATGGCTACACCTTC.

This clonotype rates as medium-sized. The CDR3 DNA reads as TGTGCCAGCAGCCCGATGCTTACAGATACGCAGTATTTT. It encodes CASSPMLTDTQYF. This chain joins TRBV11-2 and TRBJ2-3; D is unresolved. The V end lost 5 bases, the J end lost 3 bases, and 9 bases lay between the germline ends. The CDR3 consists of 13 residues. From germline, CDR1 is SGHAT and CDR2 FQNNGV.

The V call is TRBV29-1, the J call TRBJ1-1, with D possibly matching TRBD1 (5 bases). CDR3 length: 13 residues. Trimming cost V 3 bases and J 8 bases, with 16 bases left between them. Germline V gene data show CDR1 as SQVTM and CDR2 as ANQGSEA. The CDR3 coding sequence is TGCAGCGTTGACCGGGGCCTAGACTCCGAAGCTTTCTTT. Encoded protein: CSVDRGLDSEAFF.

In its sample, this clonotype was seen a few times. J is TRBJ2-7 and V is TRBV7-9; the D is unclear. This CDR3 spans 15 amino acids. Trimming removed 6 bases at V and 3 bases at J, with 18 bases between. CDR1 SEHNR and CDR2 FQNEAQ come from the germline V gene (reference sequence). This CDR3 is CASSGGRASGYEQYF. The DNA for the CDR3 is TGTGCCAGCAGTGGCGGACGGGCTAGTGGCTACGAGCAGTACTTC.

This clonotype was picked up many times. The chain links TRBV11-2 to TRBJ2-4; D remains ambiguous. Trimming cost V 1 base and J 5 bases, with 3 bases left between them. This CDR3 region has 12 residues. Germline values: CDR1 SGHAT, CDR2 FQNNGV. CDR3 sequence (DNA): TGTGCCAGCAGCTTAGCTGAAAACATTCAGTACTTC. Encoded protein: CASSLAENIQYF. Drawing the rest from reference TRBV11-2 and TRBJ2-4, the complete variable domain is EAGVAQSPRYKIIEKRQSVAFWCNPISGHATLYWYQQILGQGPKLLIQFQNNGVVDDSQLPKDRFSAERLKGVDSTLKIQPAKLEDSAVYLCASSLAENIQYFGAGTRLSVL.

This clonotype showed up many times. This chain links TRBV5-1 with TRBJ2-7; 9 bases are shared with TRBD1. The CDR3 totals 15 residues. After removal of 0 bases from V and 2 bases from J, the junction contained 3 bases not matched to a gene. CDR1 is SGHRS and CDR2 is YFSETQ in the germline V gene. The CDR3 DNA sequence: TGCGCCAGCAGCTTGGATACAGGGGGCGCCTACGAGCAGTACTTC. Translated: CASSLDTGGAYEQYF.

The sample holds a few counts of this clonotype. The chain uses TRBV5-1 and TRBJ2-1; the D is unclear. The CDR3 consists of 15 residues. Trimming took 0 bases from V and 3 from J, leaving 10 bases between them. Germline CDR1 SGHRS, CDR2 YFSETQ. The CDR3 loop is CASSLDVGHYNEQFF. CDR3 sequence (DNA): TGCGCCAGCAGCTTGGACGTTGGCCACTACAATGAGCAGTTCTTC. Looking up the rest from reference TRBV5-1 and TRBJ2-1 gives the full variable domain: KAGVTQTPRYLIKTRGQQVTLSCSPISGHRSVSWYQQTPGQGLQFLFEYFSETQRNKGNFPGRFSGRQFSNSRSEMNVSTLELGDSALYLCASSLDVGHYNEQFFGPGTRLTVL.

This clonotype was seen at least ten times. The rearrangement uses TRBV11-2 and TRBJ2-5, with 8 bases matching TRBD2. CDR3 length equals 14 residues. With V trimmed by 5 bases and J by 1 base, 3 bases remained unmatched. Germline CDR1 SGHAT, CDR2 FQNNGV. CDR3 protein: CASSPGLAQETQYF. CDR3 nucleotide sequence: TGTGCCAGCAGCCCCGGACTAGCCCAAGAGACCCAGTACTTC.

CDR3 in DNA: TGTGCCAGCAGTTTAAAGCGGGGGGACACAGATACGCAGTATTTT. Translation: CASSLKRGDTDTQYF. The J gene is TRBJ2-3, the V gene TRBV27; 9 bases fit TRBD2. The V and J ends lost 2 bases and 2 bases, in that order; junction bases with no gene match: 2. The germline gives CDR1 MNHEY, CDR2 SMNVEV (reference sequence). This CDR3 is 15 amino acids long.

This clonotype was counted a few times. The CDR3 protein is CASVGQHNSPLHF. For the CDR3, the DNA is TGTGCCAGCGTGGGGCAGCATAATTCACCCCTCCACTTT. V gene TRBV6-1 combines with J gene TRBJ1-6; D is perhaps TRBD1 (5 bases). The V and J ends lost 8 bases and 5 bases respectively, with 10 bases between them. The germline V gene encodes CDR1 MNHNS and CDR2 SASEGT. The CDR3 totals 13 residues.

This rearrangement joins TRBV28 to TRBJ2-3, with 7 bases lining up with TRBD2. Germline lookup yields CDR1 MDHEN and CDR2 SYDVKM. This CDR3 spans 15 amino acids. With V trimmed by 4 bases and J by 0 bases, 4 bases remained unmatched. The CDR3 is CASSSSGESTDTQYF. CDR3 in DNA: TGTGCCAGCAGTTCTAGCGGAGAAAGCACAGATACGCAGTATTTT.